This TCR beta chain comes out of a study of blood T cells in healthy people across ages. Together with a sample-barcoded 5' primer, a J-beta primer mix was included in a second PCR lasting roughly 7 to 11 cycles. TCRdb re-called the 5' RACE reads with MiXCR, one entry per CDR3 protein. In the table there are approximately 680,000 distinct CDR3 sequences, around 32% of which are singletons. Germline V lookup: CDR1 SGHAT, CDR2 FQNNGV. Unmatched junction bases numbered 3, after V lost 1 base and J lost 0 bases. The CDR3 is 18 amino acids. The source material was blood. The origin of this receptor is a woman aged 80 or over in good health. The J gene is TRBJ2-6, the V gene TRBV11-2; 10 bases are a match to TRBD2. The CDR3 DNA is TGTGCCAGCAGCTTAGGGAGCGGGGGGGACTCTGGGGCCAACGTCCTGACTTTC. Translated: CASSLGSGGDSGANVLTF.